This T cell receptor (beta chain) was sequenced for a study of shared clonotypes between healthy human individuals. Details on this clone: Antigen specificity is unknown.

Sequencing was performed with immunoSEQ multiplex PCR; in TCRdb, only in-frame clones are kept and a portion is missing. This sample has over 2 million clones; over 85% occur once, and the top ten carry under 0.15%. Those who donated were healthy HIV-negative adults, with no recent acute infections or vaccinations reported. Study-level findings and limits: Clonotype sharing among donors likely depends on sequencing depth. Clonotypes that were shared across a handful of donors made up roughly 5% of naive CD4 clonotypes. What rarefaction showed was incomplete sorted-subset sequencing despite large depth.

This CDR3 comprises 14 residues. Germline CDR1 reads MNHNS; CDR2 reads SASEGT. V was clipped by 8 bases and J by 3 bases, with 17 bases between them. The chain combines TRBV6-1 with TRBJ2-7; possibly TRBD2 for D (6 bases). This TCR came from a man between 18 and 29 years old in good health. Sequencing was done on a sample of naive CD4+ T cells sorted from blood. As for subset: CD45RA+ positively selected. The CDR3 DNA follows: TGTGCCAGCCATGACGGAAGGGGACTCTACGAGCAGTACTTC. Protein sequence: CASHDGRGLYEQYF.